A selection of T cell receptor beta chains follows, all from one sample in a study of blood T cell repertoires in COVID-19. Some clones are missing from TCRdb's copy, which holds only in-frame ones; the method was immunoSEQ multiplex PCR. Of 150,000 to 200,000 clones listed, roughly nine tenths are singletons. Sequencing used peripheral blood. These receptors all stem from a woman in her fifties or sixties with COVID-19, enrolled during active disease. CDR3s include the opening cysteine and the closing phenylalanine or tryptophan. D genes are given only for firm matches. Clone size is shown for a subset of rows, as once, few, many or a class of expanded clone.

j_call v_call cdr3_length d_call clone_size cdr3_aa cdr3_nt
TRBJ1-5 TRBV6-2/TRBV6-3 16 - few CASSRNTGSLLQPQHF TGTGCCAGCAGTCGGAATACAGGGTCTCTGCTCCAGCCCCAGCATTTT
TRBJ1-2 TRBV20-1 13 TRBD1 once CSASEDRGGGYTF TGCAGTGCTAGTGAGGACAGGGGCGGTGGCTACACCTTC
TRBJ1-1 TRBV18 12 - - CATSEVNTEAFF TGTGCCACCTCGGAGGTGAACACTGAAGCTTTCTTT
TRBJ2-1 TRBV9 16 TRBD2 - CASSVGASGRAGEQFF TGTGCCAGCAGCGTAGGGGCTAGCGGGAGGGCCGGTGAGCAGTTCTTC
TRBJ1-2 TRBV6-5 14 - - CASSSTGGVTSYTF TGTGCCAGCAGTTCGACGGGGGGCGTAACTAGCTACACCTTC
TRBJ1-5 TRBV27 13 - once CASSLGANQPQHF TGTGCCAGCAGTTTAGGAGCCAATCAGCCCCAGCATTTT
TRBJ2-7 TRBV24-1 13 - - CATSEQGLTEQYF TGTGCCACCAGTGAACAGGGCCTCACCGAGCAGTACTTC
TRBJ2-7 TRBV3-1/TRBV3-2 14 TRBD1 - CASSQGTGSYEQYF TGTGCCAGCAGCCAAGGGACAGGATCCTACGAGCAGTACTTC
TRBJ1-4 TRBV6-5 14 TRBD1 - CAVQQGSRTGELFF TGTGCCGTACAACAGGGGTCGCGCACGGGGGAACTGTTTTTT
TRBJ1-2 TRBV6-5 13 - - CASSLTDNYGYTF TGTGCCAGCAGTCTAACAGATAACTATGGCTACACCTTC
TRBJ2-7 TRBV27 15 TRBD1 - CASSLSDRGRLEQYF TGTGCCAGCAGTTTATCTGACAGGGGGCGGTTGGAGCAGTACTTC
TRBJ2-7 TRBV9 14 - - CASSVAGADYEQYF TGTGCCAGCAGCGTAGCTGGGGCAGACTACGAGCAGTACTTC
TRBJ1-5 TRBV28 15 TRBD1 - CASSSGQGGNQPQHF TGTGCCAGCAGTTCGGGACAGGGGGGAAATCAGCCCCAGCATTTT
TRBJ1-5 TRBV2 14 TRBD1 - CASSRDRANQPQHF TGTGCCAGCAGTAGAGACAGGGCCAATCAGCCCCAGCATTTT
TRBJ1-1 TRBV10-3 16 - - CAISLGGGTPNTEAFF TGTGCCATCAGCCTCGGGGGGGGAACCCCGAACACTGAAGCTTTCTTT
TRBJ2-7 TRBV7-2 16 TRBD2 - CASSLVTSGPTYEQYF TGTGCCAGCAGCTTAGTGACTAGCGGGCCCACCTACGAGCAGTACTTC
TRBJ2-3 TRBV4-2 17 TRBD2 - CASSQELAGAPFSTQYF TGTGCCAGCAGCCAGGAACTAGCGGGAGCCCCATTTAGTACGCAGTATTTT
TRBJ1-1 TRBV30 14 - - CAWSVTRVNTEAFF TGTGCCTGGAGTGTAACCCGGGTGAACACTGAAGCTTTCTTT
TRBJ2-2 TRBV4-3 17 TRBD2 - CASSQAPAGGNTGELFF TGCGCCAGCAGCCAAGCGCCAGCGGGAGGGAACACCGGGGAGCTGTTTTTT
TRBJ2-1 TRBV28 17 TRBD2 once CASSLNFAGATLNEQFF TGTGCCAGCAGTTTAAATTTCGCGGGAGCGACCCTCAATGAGCAGTTCTTC
TRBJ2-2 TRBV13 16 TRBD2 - CASSSPTSGNVGELFF TGTGCCAGCAGCTCCCCCACTAGCGGGAATGTCGGGGAGCTGTTTTTT
TRBJ1-2 TRBV30 12 TRBD1 - CAGTGGHYGYTF TGTGCCGGGACAGGGGGGCACTATGGCTACACCTTC
TRBJ1-4 TRBV4-2 17 - - CASSQDPGGGGNEKLFF TGTGCCAGCAGCCAAGATCCAGGTGGGGGAGGGAATGAAAAACTGTTTTTT